This T cell receptor beta chain was sequenced in a study of blood T cell repertoires in COVID-19. Study-level information: Samples came from the United States, Italy and Spain, spanning acute and convalescent COVID-19. From T cells, B-cell-depleted T cells, or PBMCs came the material, which was cDNA or gDNA.

Germline loops: CDR1 MNHEY, CDR2 SVGAGI. This CDR3 is 15 amino acids long. J lost 0 bases, V lost 5 bases, and 6 bases had no gene match. Original handling: Estimation of nucleated cell counts was performed using reference gene primer amplification. The data were produced by immunoSEQ multiplex PCR, yet TCRdb's version contains in-frame clones alone and is incomplete. V and J calls and clone size come straight from that table; D and trimming were deduced from the DNA. The sample includes 240,000 or so clones, 70% to 75% of them seen just once. V gene TRBV6-5 combines with J gene TRBJ2-7; TRBD2 agrees at 8 bases. The sequence came from a woman of 80 years or more with acute or convalescent COVID-19. Material: peripheral blood. The CDR3 loop is CASSRRSGGSYEQYF. The CDR3, as DNA: TGTGCCAGCAGTCGGAGGAGCGGGGGCTCCTACGAGCAGTACTTC.